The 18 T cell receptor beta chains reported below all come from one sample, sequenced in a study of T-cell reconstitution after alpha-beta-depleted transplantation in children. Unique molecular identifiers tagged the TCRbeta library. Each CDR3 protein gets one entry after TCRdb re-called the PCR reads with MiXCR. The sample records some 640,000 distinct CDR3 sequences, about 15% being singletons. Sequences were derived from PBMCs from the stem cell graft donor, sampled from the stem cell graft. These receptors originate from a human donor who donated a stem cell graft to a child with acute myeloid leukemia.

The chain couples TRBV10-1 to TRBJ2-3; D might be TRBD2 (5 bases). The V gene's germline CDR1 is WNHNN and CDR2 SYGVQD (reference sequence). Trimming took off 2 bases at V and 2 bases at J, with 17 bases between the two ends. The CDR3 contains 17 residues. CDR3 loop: CASSEMESVGDTDTQYF. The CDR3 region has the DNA TGCGCCAGCAGTGAGATGGAGTCGGTCGGGGACACAGATACGCAGTATTTT.

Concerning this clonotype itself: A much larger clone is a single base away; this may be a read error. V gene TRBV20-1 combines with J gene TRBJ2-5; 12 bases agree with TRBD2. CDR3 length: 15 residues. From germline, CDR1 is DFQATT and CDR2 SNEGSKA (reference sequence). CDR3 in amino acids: CRASTLAGGRETQYF. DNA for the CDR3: TGCAGAGCTAGCACTCTAGCGGGGGGGAGGGAGACCCAGTACTTC.

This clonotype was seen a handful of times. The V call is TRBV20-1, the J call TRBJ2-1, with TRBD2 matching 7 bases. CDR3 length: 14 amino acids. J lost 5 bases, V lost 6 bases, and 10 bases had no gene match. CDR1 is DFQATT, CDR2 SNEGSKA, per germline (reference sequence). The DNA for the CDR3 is TGCAGTGCAAGAAGTCTAGCGGAGGACAATGAGCAGTTCTTC. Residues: CSARSLAEDNEQFF.

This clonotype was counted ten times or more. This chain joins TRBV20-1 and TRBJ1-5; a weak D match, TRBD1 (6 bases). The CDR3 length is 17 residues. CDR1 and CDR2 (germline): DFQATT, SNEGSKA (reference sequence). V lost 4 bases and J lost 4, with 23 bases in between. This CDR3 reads CSATQGTLLPANQPQHF. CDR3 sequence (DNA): TGCAGTGCTACGCAGGGGACTCTGTTACCCGCAAATCAGCCCCAGCATTTT.

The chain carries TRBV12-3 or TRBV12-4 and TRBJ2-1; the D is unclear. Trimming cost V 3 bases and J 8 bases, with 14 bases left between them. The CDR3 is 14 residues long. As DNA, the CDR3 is TGTGCCAGCAGTTTGGAGACCCCTTTGGATGAGCAGTTCTTC. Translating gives CASSLETPLDEQFF.

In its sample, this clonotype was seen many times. This CDR3 reads CASSWDSLYQETQYF. Written as DNA, the CDR3 is TGCGCCAGCAGCTGGGATTCCTTGTACCAAGAGACCCAGTACTTC. The chain carries TRBV5-1 and TRBJ2-5; D unclear. The germline V and J ends were trimmed by 3 bases and 0 bases, with 12 bases remaining between them. Germline-derived CDR1 and CDR2 are SGHRS and YFSETQ. The CDR3 is 15 residues long.

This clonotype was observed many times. The CDR3 region is CSARDAGQTNYGYTF. The CDR3 DNA reads TGCAGTGCTAGAGACGCCGGCCAGACTAACTATGGCTACACCTTC. This chain links TRBV20-1 with TRBJ1-2, with D hard to call. V was cut by 0 bases and J by 0 bases, with 11 bases left in between. The CDR3 spans 15 residues. Germline CDR1 is DFQATT and CDR2 is SNEGSKA (reference sequence).

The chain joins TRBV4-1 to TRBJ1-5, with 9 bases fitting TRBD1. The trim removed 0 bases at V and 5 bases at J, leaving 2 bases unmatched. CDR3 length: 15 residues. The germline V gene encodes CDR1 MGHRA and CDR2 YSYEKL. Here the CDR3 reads CASSQEGTGYQPQHF. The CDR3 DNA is TGCGCCAGCAGCCAAGAAGGGACAGGGTATCAGCCCCAGCATTTT.

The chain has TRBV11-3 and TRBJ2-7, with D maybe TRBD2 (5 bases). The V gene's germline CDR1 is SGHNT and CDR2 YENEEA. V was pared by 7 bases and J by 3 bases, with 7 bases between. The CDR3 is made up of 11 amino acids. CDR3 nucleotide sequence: TGTGCCAGCACTCGGGACTACGAGCAGTACTTC. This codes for CASTRDYEQYF.

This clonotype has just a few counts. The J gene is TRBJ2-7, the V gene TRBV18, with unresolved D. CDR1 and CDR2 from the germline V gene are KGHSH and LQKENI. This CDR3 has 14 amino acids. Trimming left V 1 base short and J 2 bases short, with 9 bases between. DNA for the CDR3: TGTGCCAGCTCACCACAGACCGGAACCTACGAGCAGTACTTC. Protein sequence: CASSPQTGTYEQYF.

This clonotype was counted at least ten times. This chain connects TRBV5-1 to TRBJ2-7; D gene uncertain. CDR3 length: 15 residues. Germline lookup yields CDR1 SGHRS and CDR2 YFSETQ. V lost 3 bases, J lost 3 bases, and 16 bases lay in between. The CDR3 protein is CASSSPHSTVYEQYF. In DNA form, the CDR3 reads TGCGCCAGCAGCTCGCCCCATTCGACGGTCTACGAGCAGTACTTC.

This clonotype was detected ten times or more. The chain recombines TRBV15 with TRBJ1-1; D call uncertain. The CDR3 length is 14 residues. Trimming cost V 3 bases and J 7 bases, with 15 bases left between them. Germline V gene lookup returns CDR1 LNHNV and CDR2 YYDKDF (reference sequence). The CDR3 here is CATSSERHGGEAFF. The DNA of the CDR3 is TGTGCCACCAGCAGCGAGCGACACGGCGGTGAAGCTTTCTTT.

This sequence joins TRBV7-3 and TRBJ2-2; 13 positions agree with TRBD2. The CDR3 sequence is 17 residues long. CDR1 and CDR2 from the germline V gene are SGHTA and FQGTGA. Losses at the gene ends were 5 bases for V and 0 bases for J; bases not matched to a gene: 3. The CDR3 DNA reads TGTGCCAGCAGCCCGACTAGCGGGGGGACGAACACCGGGGAGCTGTTTTTT. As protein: CASSPTSGGTNTGELFF.

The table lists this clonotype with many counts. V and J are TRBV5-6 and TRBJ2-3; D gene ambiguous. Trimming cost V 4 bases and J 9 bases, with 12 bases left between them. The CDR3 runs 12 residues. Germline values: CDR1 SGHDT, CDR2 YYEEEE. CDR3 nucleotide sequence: TGTGCCAGCAGCCCTCGGATCGACACGCAGTATTTT. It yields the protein CASSPRIDTQYF.

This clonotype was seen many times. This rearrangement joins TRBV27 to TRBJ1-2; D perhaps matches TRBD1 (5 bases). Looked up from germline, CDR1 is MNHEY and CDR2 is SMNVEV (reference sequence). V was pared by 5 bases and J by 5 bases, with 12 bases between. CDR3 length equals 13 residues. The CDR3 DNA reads TGTGCCAGCAGTCCGCAGGGATCTTATGGCTACACCTTC. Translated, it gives CASSPQGSYGYTF.

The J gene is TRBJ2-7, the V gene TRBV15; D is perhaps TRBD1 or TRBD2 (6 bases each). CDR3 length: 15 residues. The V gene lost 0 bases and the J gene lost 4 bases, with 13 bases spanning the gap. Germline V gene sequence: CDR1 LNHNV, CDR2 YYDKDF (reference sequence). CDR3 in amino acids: CATSRDRGLSYEQYV. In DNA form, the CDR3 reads TGTGCCACCAGCAGAGATCGGGGGCTCAGTTACGAGCAGTACGTC.

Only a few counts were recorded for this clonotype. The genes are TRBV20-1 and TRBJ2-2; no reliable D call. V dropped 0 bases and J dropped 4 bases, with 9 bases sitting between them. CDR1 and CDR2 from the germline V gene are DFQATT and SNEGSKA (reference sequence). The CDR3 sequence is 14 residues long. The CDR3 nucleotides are TGCAGTGCTAGAGATACGAATAGCACCGGGGAGCTGTTTTTT. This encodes CSARDTNSTGELFF.

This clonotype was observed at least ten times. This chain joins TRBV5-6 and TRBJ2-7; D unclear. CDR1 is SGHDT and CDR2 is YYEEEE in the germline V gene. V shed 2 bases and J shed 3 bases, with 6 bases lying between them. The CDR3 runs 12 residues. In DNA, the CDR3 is TGTGCCAGCAGCTTAAACGACTACGAGCAGTACTTC. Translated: CASSLNDYEQYF.